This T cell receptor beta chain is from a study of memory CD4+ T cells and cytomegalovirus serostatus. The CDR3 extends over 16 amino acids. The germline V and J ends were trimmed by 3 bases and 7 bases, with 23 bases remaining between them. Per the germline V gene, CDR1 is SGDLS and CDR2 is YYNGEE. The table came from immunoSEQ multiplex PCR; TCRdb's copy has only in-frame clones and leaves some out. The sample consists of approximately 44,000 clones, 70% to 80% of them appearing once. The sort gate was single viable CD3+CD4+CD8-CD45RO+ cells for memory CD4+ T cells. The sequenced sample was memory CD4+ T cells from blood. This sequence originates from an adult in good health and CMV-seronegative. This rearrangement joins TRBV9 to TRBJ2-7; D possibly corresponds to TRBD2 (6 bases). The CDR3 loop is CASSAGLGGAILEQYF. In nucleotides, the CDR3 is TGTGCCAGCAGCGCGGGCTTGGGCGGGGCCATCCTAGAGCAGTACTTC.